Here is one T cell receptor beta chain with its context. Antigen: not known. One base away lies a much larger clone, so this may be a sequencing read error. cDNA libraries of TCR beta carried unique molecular identifiers. Each CDR3 protein is one row after TCRdb ran MiXCR on the PCR reads. Among 180,000 or so distinct CDR3 sequences listed, 25% to 30% were seen once. The data stem from a study of post-analysis software for immune sequencing data. Whole-study results and caveats: Patients with multiple sclerosis recorded significantly lower normalized Chao1 diversity than controls, the study found. Comparison of patients with controls showed 4 to 6 TRBV segments more frequent in patients, TRBV5-6, TRBV5-1 and TRBV20-1 among them. The F measure placed samples prepared in the same batch into strongly shared clusters.

V gave up 1 base and J gave up 2 bases; unmatched junction bases: 2. CDR3 length equals 14 residues. CDR1 is SQVTM, CDR2 ANQGSEA, per germline. V and J are TRBV29-1 and TRBJ2-7; TRBD2 aligns across 10 bases. The sequence was obtained from a girl aged 2 to 17 with multiple sclerosis. The specimen sequenced was blood. This CDR3 is CSVEGLAGAYEQYV. The CDR3 DNA follows: TGCAGCGTTGAAGGCCTAGCGGGAGCCTACGAGCAGTACGTC.